A single sample is the source of the 5 T cell receptor beta chains below, sequenced in a study of blood T cell repertoires in COVID-19 (TCRdb year 2020). Libraries were prepared through the immunoSEQ multiplex PCR assay. TCRdb re-hosts the immuneACCESS table, in-frame sequences only. Its copies lack some clones; in the studies checked, an unresolved V gene accounts for under half of them, and the cause for the rest is not known. Here the sample has some 83,000 clones; roughly nine tenths occur a single time. The top ten hold approximately 2.2% of the sample. Sequenced sample: peripheral blood. The receptors shown here come from a man over 45 with acute or convalescent COVID-19.

The chain recombines TRBV7-9 with TRBJ2-1; D is unclear. The ends were cut back, 1 base at V and 5 bases at J, with 15 bases in the middle. The CDR3 consists of 16 residues. Germline CDR1 and CDR2: SEHNR and FQNEAQ (reference sequence). CDR3 nucleotide sequence: TGTGCCAGCAGCTTAGATATGGCAGGATTTCACAATGAGCAGTTCTTC. This translates into CASSLDMAGFHNEQFF.

The rearrangement joins TRBV14 to TRBJ1-1; D is perhaps TRBD1 (5 bases). This CDR3 spans 14 amino acids. Germline values: CDR1 SGHDN, CDR2 FVKESK. V lost 4 bases and J 1 base, leaving 10 bases between the germline ends. CDR3 in amino acids: CASSPQGGNTEAFF. For the CDR3, the DNA is TGTGCCAGCAGCCCTCAGGGTGGGAACACTGAAGCTTTCTTT.

The rearrangement joins TRBV7-2 to TRBJ2-3, with TRBD1 matching 8 bases. Germline V gene lookup returns CDR1 SGHTA and CDR2 FQGNSA. CDR3 length: 15 residues. The V segment lost 5 bases and the J segment 2 bases; nucleotides outside the gene matches: 6. CDR3 sequence reads: CASSPQGASTDTQYF. For the CDR3, the DNA is TGTGCCAGCAGCCCCCAGGGGGCGTCCACAGATACGCAGTATTTT.

The CDR3 loop reads CASSLGTSGRDTQYF. CDR3 DNA sequence: TGTGCCAGCAGCTTAGGGACTAGCGGGAGGGATACGCAGTATTTT. This chain connects TRBV11-1 to TRBJ2-3; 14 bases fit TRBD2. CDR3 length equals 15 residues. Germline-derived CDR1 and CDR2 are SGHAT and FQDESV (reference sequence). With V trimmed by 1 base and J by 6 bases, 0 bases remained unmatched.

The chain carries TRBV11-1 and TRBJ1-4, with D unclear. CDR1 is SGHAT and CDR2 is FQDESV in the germline V gene (reference sequence). V was cut by 2 bases and J by 5 bases, with 6 bases left in between. The CDR3 length is 13 residues. The CDR3 nucleotides are TGTGCCAGCAGCTTAAGGAGGAATGAAAAACTGTTTTTT. Encoded protein: CASSLRRNEKLFF.